These 19 T cell receptor beta chains came from one sample sequenced in a study of cytomegalovirus exposure and HLA in healthy donors. PCR used 60 Vbeta primers and 13 Jbeta primers. Sequencing was performed with immunoSEQ multiplex PCR; in TCRdb, only in-frame clones are kept and a portion is missing. This repertoire shows 150,000 to 200,000 clones, nearly 80% found once; its top ten account for roughly 9%. The sample comprised PBMCs. Receptor source: a young man in good health and CMV-seropositive.

The chain uses TRBV6-1 and TRBJ2-7; 10 positions agree with TRBD1. The CDR3 length is 14 residues. CDR1 is MNHNS, CDR2 SASEGT, per germline. Trimming cost V 8 bases and J 2 bases; bases outside gene matches: 6. The CDR3 loop is CASVPGQGTYEQYF. CDR3 nucleotides: TGTGCCAGCGTTCCGGGACAGGGGACCTACGAGCAGTACTTC.

The genes are TRBV9 and TRBJ1-2; no definite D call. The CDR3 has 11 amino acids. V lost 3 bases, J lost 12 bases, and 12 bases lay in between. CDR1 is SGDLS, CDR2 YYNGEE, per germline. The chain's CDR3 is CASSGDGRHTF. DNA for the CDR3: TGTGCCAGCAGCGGAGACGGCAGGCACACCTTC.

The J gene is TRBJ2-7, the V gene TRBV7-2; 7 bases align to TRBD2. Germline V gene data show CDR1 as SGHTA and CDR2 as FQGNSA. The CDR3 totals 15 residues. J lost 0 bases, V lost 0 bases, and 2 bases had no gene match. DNA for the CDR3: TGTGCCAGCAGCTTAGCGGGAGGGAACTCCTACGAGCAGTACTTC. This translates into CASSLAGGNSYEQYF.

The CDR3 sequence: CASSQTGGDEKLFF. The CDR3 DNA sequence: TGTGCCAGCAGCCAAACAGGGGGCGATGAAAAACTGTTTTTT. V usage is TRBV4-2 and J usage is TRBJ1-4, with TRBD1 identical over 9 bases. Germline V gene lookup returns CDR1 LGHNA and CDR2 YNFKEQ. V was clipped by 2 bases and J by 6 bases; unmatched bases: 1. This CDR3 is 14 amino acids long.

This chain joins TRBV2 and TRBJ1-1; the match to TRBD1 covers 10 bases. The CDR3 has 13 residues. V shed 6 bases, J shed 5 bases, and the junction held 3 bases outside the gene matches. Germline CDR1 SNHLY, CDR2 FYNNEI. CDR3 amino acids: CASSPGQGTEAFF. CDR3 nucleotide sequence: TGTGCCAGCAGCCCGGGACAGGGGACTGAAGCTTTCTTT.

V and J are TRBV29-1 and TRBJ2-2, with 7 bases lining up with TRBD1. This CDR3 has 13 amino acids. The germline gives CDR1 SQVTM, CDR2 ANQGSEA. The V gene end was trimmed by 7 bases and the J gene end by 7 bases; junction bases not matched to a gene: 9. The CDR3 DNA reads as TGCAGCGCCTTCGTAGGGGGCGGCGGGGAGCTGTTTTTT. This encodes CSAFVGGGGELFF.

This chain connects TRBV7-6 to TRBJ2-1, with a possible D match to TRBD1 (5 bases). The CDR3 has 14 amino acids. Deletions cut 4 bases from V and 6 bases from J, with 13 bases between. Germline assignment: CDR1 SGHVS and CDR2 FNYEAQ. The CDR3 sequence: CASSYATASNEQFF. In DNA, the CDR3 is TGTGCCAGCAGCTACGCGACAGCGAGCAATGAGCAGTTCTTC.

This sequence joins TRBV5-4 and TRBJ1-6; D ambiguous. The CDR3 loop spans 18 amino acids. V gave up 0 bases and J gave up 0 bases, with 13 bases separating them. CDR1 and CDR2 (germline): SGHNT, YYREEE (reference sequence). The CDR3 DNA is TGTGCCAGCAGCTTGGTCTTGGCCGCCAGCTCCTATAATTCACCCCTCCACTTT. Encoded protein: CASSLVLAASSYNSPLHF.

The V gene is TRBV30, the J gene TRBJ1-6; D is undetermined. The germline V gene encodes CDR1 GTSNPN and CDR2 SVGIG (reference sequence). CDR3 size: 12 residues. The V gene lost 6 bases and the J gene lost 2 bases, with 5 bases spanning the gap. In DNA, the CDR3 is TGTGCCTGCCGGGCCTATAATTCACCCCTCCACTTT. Its translation is CACRAYNSPLHF.

The rearrangement links TRBV11-2 to TRBJ1-6, with a weak D call TRBD1 (6 bases). Per germline, CDR1 SGHAT and CDR2 FQNNGV. The CDR3 extends over 16 amino acids. The V gene lost 3 bases and the J gene lost 9 bases, with 18 bases spanning the gap. For the CDR3, the DNA is TGTGCCAGCAGCTTGCGGTTGGGGACAAAGGGTTCACCCCTCCACTTT. This translates into CASSLRLGTKGSPLHF. The variable domain in full, completed from reference TRBV11-2 and TRBJ1-6, reads EAGVAQSPRYKIIEKRQSVAFWCNPISGHATLYWYQQILGQGPKLLIQFQNNGVVDDSQLPKDRFSAERLKGVDSTLKIQPAKLEDSAVYLCASSLRLGTKGSPLHFGNGTRLTVT.

V is TRBV10-3 and J is TRBJ1-5; TRBD1 might be the D (6 bases). Trimming cost V 3 bases and J 1 base, with 16 bases left between them. The CDR3 runs 17 residues. Germline CDR1 and CDR2: ENHRY and SYGVKD. For the CDR3, the DNA is TGTGCCATCAGTGATCCCACGAAACAGGGAAGCAATCAGCCCCAGCATTTT. It is translated as CAISDPTKQGSNQPQHF.

The chain recombines TRBV5-4 with TRBJ2-6; 12 bases align to TRBD1. Germline CDR1 SGHNT, CDR2 YYREEE (reference sequence). The CDR3 spans 18 residues. Germline trimming cut 2 bases from V and 4 bases from J; bases unmatched to any gene: 7. CDR3 in amino acids: CASSFPGQGAAGANVLTF. Written as DNA, the CDR3 is TGTGCCAGCAGCTTTCCGGGACAGGGGGCGGCAGGGGCCAACGTCCTGACTTTC.

The chain carries TRBV27 and TRBJ1-1; D gene unclear. V lost 5 bases and J 4 bases, leaving 14 bases between the germline ends. CDR3 length: 14 residues. The germline V gene has CDR1 MNHEY and CDR2 SMNVEV (reference sequence). The CDR3: CASSIPGVGTEAFF. In DNA, the CDR3 is TGTGCCAGCAGTATACCGGGTGTTGGCACTGAAGCTTTCTTT.

The chain links TRBV27 to TRBJ1-4; no firm D call. Trimming removed 8 bases at V and 7 bases at J, with 20 bases between. The germline CDR1 and CDR2 sequences are MNHEY and SMNVEV (reference sequence). This CDR3 is 15 amino acids long. The CDR3 DNA is TGTGCCAGCTCCCTGAGGTGGCCAGGAGGTGAAAAACTGTTTTTT. Its protein product is CASSLRWPGGEKLFF.

This chain joins TRBV7-2 and TRBJ1-5; D is possibly TRBD1 (6 bases). Germline V lookup: CDR1 SGHTA, CDR2 FQGNSA. V dropped 3 bases and J dropped 3 bases, with 12 bases sitting between them. This CDR3 comprises 15 residues. This CDR3 is CASSLEDSSNQPQHF. The CDR3, as DNA: TGTGCCAGCAGCTTGGAGGACAGCTCCAATCAGCCCCAGCATTTT.

This clone appeared a few times. This sequence joins TRBV7-8 and TRBJ2-5, with TRBD2 as a possible D gene (5 bases). Trimming shortened V by 5 bases and J by 4 bases, and 20 bases separated the two germline ends. This CDR3 contains 16 residues. Germline assignment: CDR1 SGHVS and CDR2 FQNEAQ. CDR3 nucleotides: TGTGCCAGCAGCCAAAGACCGAGGGCCCCATCAGAGACCCAGTACTTC. Translated: CASSQRPRAPSETQYF. The variable domain in full, with the rest retrieved from reference TRBV7-8 and TRBJ2-5, is GAGVSQSPRYKVAKRGQDVALRCDPISGHVSLFWYQQALGQGPEFLTYFQNEAQLDKSGLPSDRFFAERPEGSVSTLKIQRTQQEDSAVYLCASSQRPRAPSETQYFGPGTRLLVL.

V usage is TRBV27 and J usage is TRBJ1-2; maybe TRBD1 (6 bases). V shed 5 bases and J shed 8 bases, with 18 bases lying between them. Per the germline V gene, CDR1 is MNHEY and CDR2 is SMNVEV (reference sequence). This CDR3 has 14 amino acids. The CDR3 nucleotides are TGTGCCAGCAGTACTAGGACAGCCTTTGGGGGCTACACCTTC. Protein sequence: CASSTRTAFGGYTF.

The chain combines TRBV18 with TRBJ1-5; the D gene is possibly TRBD1 (5 bases). With 0 bases removed from V and 4 bases from J, the gap between germline ends came to 7 bases. CDR3 size: 14 residues. The germline V gene encodes CDR1 KGHSH and CDR2 LQKENI. The CDR3 reads CASSPPGLNQPQHF. CDR3 nucleotides: TGTGCCAGCTCACCACCGGGGCTAAATCAGCCCCAGCATTTT.

This clone was observed a handful of times. The genes are TRBV2 and TRBJ2-7; tentatively, D is TRBD1 (6 bases). V gave up 2 bases and J gave up 3 bases, with 11 bases separating them. The CDR3 has 14 residues. The V gene's germline CDR1 is SNHLY and CDR2 FYNNEI. The CDR3 spells CASSESFRGYEQYF. In DNA form, the CDR3 reads TGTGCCAGCAGTGAATCATTCAGGGGCTACGAGCAGTACTTC.